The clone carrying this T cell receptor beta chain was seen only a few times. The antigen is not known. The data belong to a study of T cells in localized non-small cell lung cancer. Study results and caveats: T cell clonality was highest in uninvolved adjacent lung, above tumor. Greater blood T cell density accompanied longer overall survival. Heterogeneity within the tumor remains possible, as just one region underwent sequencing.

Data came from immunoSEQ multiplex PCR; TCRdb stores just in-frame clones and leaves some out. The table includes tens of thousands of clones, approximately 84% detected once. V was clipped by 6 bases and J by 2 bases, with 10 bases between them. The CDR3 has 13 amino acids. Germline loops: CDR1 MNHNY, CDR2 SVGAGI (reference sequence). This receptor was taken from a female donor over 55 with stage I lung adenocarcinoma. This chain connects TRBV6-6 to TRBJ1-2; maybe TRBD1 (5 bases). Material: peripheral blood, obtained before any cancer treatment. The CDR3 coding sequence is TGTGCCAGCAGAGAGGGGCTCAACTATGGCTACACCTTC. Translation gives CASREGLNYGYTF.